Listed below are T cell receptor beta chains from one sample, sequenced in a study of cytotoxic CD8 clonotypes in ibrutinib-treated CLL. Clones were read by immunoSEQ multiplex PCR, and TCRdb kept only the in-frame ones, dropping some. The sample lists around 200,000 clones; roughly three quarters were seen once. This sample comprised PBMCs, obtained after 12 months of ibrutinib treatment. The source of these receptors is a human donor with chronic lymphocytic leukemia. Both conserved end residues are part of each CDR3. D genes are given only for firm matches. Rows may omit the clone size; those that give it use once, few, many or a size class.

clone size	D gene	V gene	J gene	CDR3 protein
.	TRBD1	TRBV5-6	TRBJ1-3	CASSEPGGRGNTIYF
once	.	TRBV5-1	TRBJ2-3	CASSLGGDTQYF
.	.	TRBV7-6	TRBJ1-5	CASSSSTGPNQPQHF
.	TRBD2	TRBV5-4	TRBJ2-1	CASSPGSYQRDANAGEQFF
once	.	TRBV10-3	TRBJ2-5	CAVSGTSETQYF
.	.	TRBV5-1	TRBJ2-7	CASSLVGGSEQYF
.	TRBD1	TRBV19	TRBJ1-1	CASQGKTGKLTEAFF
.	TRBD2	TRBV5-6	TRBJ2-7	CASTLSPVGGAYEQYF
.	TRBD1	TRBV5-4	TRBJ1-2	CASSLGLGTGAQGAGYTF
.	.	TRBV30	TRBJ1-1	CAWSVQEDTEAFF
.	TRBD2	TRBV2	TRBJ2-1	CASRAASSGSRNEQFF
.	TRBD1	TRBV29-1	TRBJ1-1	CSVETRGTEAFF
.	.	TRBV2	TRBJ2-3	CARGGGMGSTDTQYF
.	.	TRBV28	TRBJ2-3	CAWGPSGSRTDTQYF
few	.	TRBV5-1	TRBJ2-3	CASSSPPPKIPPDTQYF
.	TRBD2	TRBV7-6	TRBJ2-7	CASSLDAGDGYEQYF
.	.	TRBV18	TRBJ2-7	CASSPWTEAYEQYF
few	.	TRBV19	TRBJ1-5	CASREQYQPQHF
once	.	TRBV6-1	TRBJ2-2	CASQREGGELFF
few	.	TRBV2	TRBJ1-2	CASSPGVGAGYTF
.	.	TRBV7-9	TRBJ2-1	CASSLNWGYNEQFF
once	.	TRBV15	TRBJ2-7	CATSRVGAMNEQYF
.	.	TRBV10-3	TRBJ2-5	CAISESTGLRETQYF
once	.	TRBV29-1	TRBJ1-5	CSVVTTGINQPQHF
few	TRBD1	TRBV6-4	TRBJ1-2	CASSDLSGTGYGYTF
.	.	TRBV5-1	TRBJ2-5	CASSLGAGRSETQYF
once	.	TRBV5-1	TRBJ2-7	CASSFGVGSYEQYF
few	TRBD1	TRBV2	TRBJ1-5	CASSWTGGNQPQHF
.	.	TRBV19	TRBJ2-6	CASRNRVTGANVLTF
.	.	TRBV7-8	TRBJ1-2	CASSLSTVRLGGYTF
once	.	TRBV21-1	TRBJ1-1	CASSEDQLTDVEFGTEAFF
.	.	TRBV7-8	TRBJ2-7	CASSFTASSYEQYF
few	TRBD2	TRBV25-1	TRBJ2-3	CASRDGGATDTQYF
.	.	TRBV27	TRBJ2-3	CASSARPPRDTQYF
.	TRBD1	TRBV2	TRBJ2-7	CASSQGQVIPYEQYF
.	TRBD1	TRBV27	TRBJ1-1	CASSPGTGLNTEAFF
.	TRBD1	TRBV7-3	TRBJ2-1	CASSLMGQGINNEQFF
.	.	TRBV5-5	TRBJ2-5	CASRTGLQETQYF
many	.	TRBV6-4	TRBJ2-3	CASSETGDTDTQYF
few	.	TRBV9	TRBJ2-1	CASSVESRGNEQFF
.	.	TRBV11-2	TRBJ1-6	CASSPRQASSYNSPLHF
.	TRBD1	TRBV5-6	TRBJ1-2	CASSLGQGSYGYTF
.	.	TRBV6-1	TRBJ2-3	CASSEAGDTQYF
.	.	TRBV4-1	TRBJ1-2	CASSQTFSLDYGYTF
.	TRBD1	TRBV18	TRBJ2-7	CASLPGQEGEQYF
.	.	TRBV9	TRBJ1-2	CASSVVADGSYGYTF
few	TRBD1	TRBV5-1	TRBJ1-6	CASSRGQGADSPLHF
.	.	TRBV2	TRBJ2-1	CASSVDSYNEQFF
.	.	TRBV19	TRBJ2-1	CASSIDSVRSNYNEQFF
.	.	TRBV13	TRBJ2-3	CASSLGSGSPDTQYF
.	.	TRBV5-1	TRBJ1-5	CASSLVAGDQPQHF
.	.	TRBV7-9	TRBJ1-1	CASSLGTEAFF
.	.	TRBV11-2	TRBJ2-1	CASSGRRRRDNEQFF
.	.	TRBV19	TRBJ2-7	CASSWALEDYEQYF